The rows below give T cell receptor beta chains drawn from one sample of a study of T cells in Graves' hyperthyroidism and ophthalmopathy. Each CDR3 protein gets one entry after TCRdb re-called the multiplex PCR reads with MiXCR. Among around 390,000 distinct CDR3 sequences listed, around 15% were seen once. Sequencing was performed on blood. The source of these receptors is a woman aged 25 to 39 with Graves' ophthalmopathy. The CDR3 runs from the conserved cysteine through the conserved F or W. The D gene is left open where the match is weak. Clone size, where shown, is once, few, many, or a class for clones that have expanded.

CDR3: CASTKTGLGAFF
DNA: TGTGCCAGCACCAAGACAGGGCTGGGAGCTTTCTTT
J: TRBJ1-1
V: TRBV6-2/TRBV6-3
D: TRBD1
size: many

CDR3: CASSGRKGSGHNEQFF
DNA: TGTGCCAGCAGCGGCAGGAAGGGCTCGGGGCACAATGAGCAGTTCTTC
J: TRBJ2-1
V: TRBV7-8
D: NA
size: many

CDR3: CASSLGHTIYF
DNA: TGTGCCAGCAGTTTAGGGCACACCATATATTTT
J: TRBJ1-3
V: TRBV28
D: NA
size: many

CDR3: CSALDVGLTIGEQYF
DNA: TGCAGTGCCCTTGATGTGGGACTAACCATCGGCGAGCAGTACTTC
J: TRBJ2-7
V: TRBV20-1
D: TRBD2
size: NA

CDR3: CASSREKTNTEAFF
DNA: TGTGCCAGCAGCCGAGAGAAAACGAACACTGAAGCTTTCTTT
J: TRBJ1-1
V: TRBV6-2/TRBV6-3
D: NA
size: few

CDR3: CASSQDFRVLYEQYF
DNA: TGCGCCAGCAGCCAAGATTTCAGGGTCTTGTACGAGCAGTACTTC
J: TRBJ2-7
V: TRBV4-1
D: NA
size: many

CDR3: CASSPGGGNTIYF
DNA: TGTGCCAGCAGCCCAGGGGGGGGTAACACCATATATTTT
J: TRBJ1-3
V: TRBV7-3
D: TRBD1
size: NA

CDR3: CAWGQGHHYGYTF
DNA: TGTGCCTGGGGACAGGGTCATCACTATGGCTACACCTTC
J: TRBJ1-2
V: TRBV30
D: TRBD1
size: many

CDR3: CASSSRDGTYEQYF
DNA: TGTGCCAGCAGTTCCCGGGACGGAACCTACGAGCAGTACTTC
J: TRBJ2-7
V: TRBV12-3/TRBV12-4
D: NA
size: many

CDR3: CASSVRTGRNNEQFF
DNA: TGTGCCAGCAGCGTCAGAACGGGGCGAAACAATGAGCAGTTCTTC
J: TRBJ2-1
V: TRBV7-9
D: NA
size: many

CDR3: CASSQAQAGGSYNEQFF
DNA: TGTGCCAGCAGCCAAGCCCAAGCGGGGGGCTCCTACAATGAGCAGTTCTTC
J: TRBJ2-1
V: TRBV4-2
D: TRBD2
size: NA

CDR3: CSARGSGWGAEAFF
DNA: TGCAGTGCTAGAGGGTCTGGATGGGGGGCTGAAGCTTTCTTT
J: TRBJ1-1
V: TRBV20-1
D: NA
size: few

CDR3: CASSLVEEMNEQFF
DNA: TGTGCCAGCAGCTTGGTGGAAGAAATGAATGAGCAGTTCTTC
J: TRBJ2-1
V: TRBV5-4
D: NA
size: NA

CDR3: CASFGQKDSGANVLTF
DNA: TGTGCCAGCTTTGGACAGAAAGACTCTGGGGCCAACGTCCTGACTTTC
J: TRBJ2-6
V: TRBV6-2/TRBV6-3
D: NA
size: NA

CDR3: CASSEYATVSTDTQYF
DNA: TGTGCCAGCAGTGAATATGCGACAGTGAGCACAGATACGCAGTATTTT
J: TRBJ2-3
V: TRBV25-1
D: NA
size: NA

CDR3: CASSPLTVRGIDGYTF
DNA: TGTGCCAGCTCACCACTGACCGTCAGGGGTATTGATGGCTACACCTTC
J: TRBJ1-2
V: TRBV18
D: NA
size: NA

CDR3: CASSQGGIAGELTDTQYF
DNA: TGCGCCAGCAGCCAAGGAGGGATAGCGGGGGAACTCACAGATACGCAGTATTTT
J: TRBJ2-3
V: TRBV4-1
D: TRBD2
size: few

CDR3: CASSLSGQYTDYEQYF
DNA: TGTGCCAGCAGTTTATCGGGACAGTACACAGACTACGAGCAGTACTTC
J: TRBJ2-7
V: TRBV28
D: TRBD1
size: many

CDR3: CASSPLYQETQYF
DNA: TGTGCCAGCTCACCACTGTACCAAGAGACCCAGTACTTC
J: TRBJ2-5
V: TRBV18
D: NA
size: many